This TCR beta chain originates from a study of blood T cell repertoires in COVID-19. Study information: Acute-phase and convalescent COVID-19 samples originated in the United States, Italy and Spain. The analysed material was cDNA or gDNA that came from T cells, B-cell-depleted T cells, or PBMCs.

Original methodology: Estimation of nucleated cell counts was performed using reference gene primer amplification. The data were produced by immunoSEQ multiplex PCR, yet TCRdb's version contains in-frame clones alone and is incomplete. From that table come the V and J calls and clone size; the DNA was used to work out D and trimming. The sample records some 200,000 clones, around 87% being singletons. Concerning this clone itself: A read error may produce the germline difference seen at one junction end.

There are 15 residues in the CDR3. Germline V lookup: CDR1 SEHNR, CDR2 FQNEAQ (reference sequence). The receptor was derived from a man aged 35 to 55 with active or convalescent COVID-19. This rearrangement joins TRBV7-9 to TRBJ1-1, with TRBD1 identical over 9 bases. Material for sequencing was peripheral blood. In DNA, the CDR3 is TGTGCCAGCAGCTCAGGACAGGGGACGAACGCTGAAGCTTTCTTT. This gives the protein CASSSGQGTNAEAFF. The whole variable domain, remainder taken from reference TRBV7-9 and TRBJ1-1, is DTGVSQNPRHKITKRGQNVTFRCDPISEHNRLYWYRQTLGQGPEFLTYFQNEAQLEKSRLLSDRFSAERPKGSFSTLEIQRTEQGDSAMYLCASSSGQGTNAEAFFGQGTRLTVV.